These 2 T cell receptor beta chains share one sample of origin, sequenced in a study of response to subunit inactivated influenza vaccine. TCRdb used MiXCR to reprocess the RT-PCR reads, holding one entry per CDR3 protein. The data show around 750,000 distinct CDR3 sequences, 21% seen once. The sequences come from PBMCs from blood, collected about 5 days after vaccination. The receptors shown here come from a man aged 50-59 years who received an inactivated influenza vaccine.

The chain's CDR3 is CASSYRASGGWQYF. CDR3 bases: TGTGCCAGCAGTTACAGGGCTAGCGGGGGGTGGCAGTACTTC. This chain links TRBV6-5 with TRBJ2-7, with 11 bases aligning to TRBD2. This CDR3 comprises 14 residues. CDR1 and CDR2 from the germline V gene are MNHEY and SVGAGI. Trimming took 2 bases from V and 9 from J; bases not matched to a gene: 6.

The rearrangement joins TRBV10-3 to TRBJ2-1; TRBD1 matches at 9 bases. The CDR3 is made up of 14 amino acids. The V segment lost 6 bases and the J segment 0 bases; nucleotides outside the gene matches: 0. In germline, CDR1 is ENHRY, CDR2 SYGVKD. The CDR3 reads CAIRTGGSYNEQFF. CDR3 nucleotide sequence: TGTGCCATCAGGACAGGGGGCTCCTACAATGAGCAGTTCTTC.